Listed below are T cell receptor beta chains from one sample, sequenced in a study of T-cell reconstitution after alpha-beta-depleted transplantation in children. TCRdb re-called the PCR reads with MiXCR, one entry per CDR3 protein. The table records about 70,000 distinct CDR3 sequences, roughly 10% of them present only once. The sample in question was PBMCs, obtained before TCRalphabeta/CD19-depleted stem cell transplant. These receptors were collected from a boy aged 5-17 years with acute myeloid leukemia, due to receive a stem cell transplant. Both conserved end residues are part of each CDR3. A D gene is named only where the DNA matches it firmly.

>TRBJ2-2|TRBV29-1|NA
CSVGRAPGELFF
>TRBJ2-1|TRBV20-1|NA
CRGPATGFGPYASYNEQFF
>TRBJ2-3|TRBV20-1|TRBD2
CSTKGLGVSTDTQYF
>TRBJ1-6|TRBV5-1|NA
CASSLAGGTSSYNSPLHF
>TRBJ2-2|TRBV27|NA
CASSLGERVGELFF
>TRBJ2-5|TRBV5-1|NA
CASNLAGRRETQYF
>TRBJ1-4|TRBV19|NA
CASSITRTEKLFF
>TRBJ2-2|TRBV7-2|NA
CTFSLALSDGSSTGELFF
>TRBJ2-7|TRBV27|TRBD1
CASSFKGGLAEQYF
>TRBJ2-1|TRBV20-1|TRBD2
CSAPRGAGVGEQFF
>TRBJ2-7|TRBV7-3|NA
CASSLGRPYEQYF
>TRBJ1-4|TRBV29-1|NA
CSVAGQGGEKLFF
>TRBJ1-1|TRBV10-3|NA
CAILPGVGVNTEAFF
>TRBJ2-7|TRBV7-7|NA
CASSLAEGSYEQYF
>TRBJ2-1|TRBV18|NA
CASSPPLGGSNEQFF
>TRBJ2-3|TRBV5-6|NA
CASSRRTAAGDTQYF
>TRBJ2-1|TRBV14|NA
CASSPLGSYNEQFF
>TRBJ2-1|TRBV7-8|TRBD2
CASSAGTSGGPSYNEQFF
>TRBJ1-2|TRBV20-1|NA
CSARDPGRGGYYGYTF
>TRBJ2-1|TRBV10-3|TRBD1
CAISGGQTNEQFF
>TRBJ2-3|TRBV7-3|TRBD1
CASSLTGQGATDTQYF
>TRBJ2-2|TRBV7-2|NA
CASSIWTDTGELFF
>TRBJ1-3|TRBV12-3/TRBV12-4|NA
CASSLGLSGNTIYF
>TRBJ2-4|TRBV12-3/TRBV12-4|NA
CASRSVGVNIQYF
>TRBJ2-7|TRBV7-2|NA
CASSLVAGLYYEQYF
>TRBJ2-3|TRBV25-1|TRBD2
CASSDGTRRGADTQYF
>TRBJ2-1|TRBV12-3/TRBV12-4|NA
CAIRASRGSNEQFF
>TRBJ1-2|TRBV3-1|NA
CASSQDATALEGYTF
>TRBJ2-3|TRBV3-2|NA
CASSLSFDPTDTQYF
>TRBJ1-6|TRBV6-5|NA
CASSYSGSYNSPLHF
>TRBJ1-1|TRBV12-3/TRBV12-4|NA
CASSLGVWNTEAFF
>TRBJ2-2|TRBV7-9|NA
CASSLGQRNTGELFF
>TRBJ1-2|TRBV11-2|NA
CASSLASGWEYGYTF
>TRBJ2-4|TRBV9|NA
CASSSRPGERRDIQYF
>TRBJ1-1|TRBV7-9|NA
CASSPQGLRVEAFF
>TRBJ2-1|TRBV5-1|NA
CASSVFPAVYNEQFF
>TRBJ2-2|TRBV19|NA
CASIGDGGYTGELFF
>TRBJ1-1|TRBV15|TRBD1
CATSRDRVDTEAFF
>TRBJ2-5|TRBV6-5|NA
CASSYDRFQETQYF
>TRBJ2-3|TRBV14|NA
CASSQDLKPDTQYF
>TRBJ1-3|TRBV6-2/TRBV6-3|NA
CASSLRWPGSSGNTIYF
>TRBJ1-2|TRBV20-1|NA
CSASGQDDYGYTF
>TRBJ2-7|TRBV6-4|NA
CASSPPGPYEQYF
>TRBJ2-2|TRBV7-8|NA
CASSRTSYGELFF
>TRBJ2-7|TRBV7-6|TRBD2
CASSLAASGKEQYF
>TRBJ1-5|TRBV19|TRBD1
CASSPRDRVGQPQHF
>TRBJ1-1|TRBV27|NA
CASSLLGENTEAFF
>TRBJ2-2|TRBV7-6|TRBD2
CASSQMSGINTGELFF
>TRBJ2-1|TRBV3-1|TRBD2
CASSPSPSGGNNQQFF
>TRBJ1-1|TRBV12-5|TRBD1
CASGRQGKTEAFF
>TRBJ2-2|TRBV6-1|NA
CASRTPYTGELFF
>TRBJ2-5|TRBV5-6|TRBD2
CASSLAGTSGGPQETQYF
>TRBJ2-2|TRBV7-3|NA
CASSGGATGELFF
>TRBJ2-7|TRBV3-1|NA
CASSHRQRPYEQYF
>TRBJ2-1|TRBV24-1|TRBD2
CAEGTSGHNEQFF
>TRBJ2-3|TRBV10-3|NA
CAISVQVATDTQYF